The rows below give T cell receptor beta chains drawn from one sample of a study of blood T cell repertoires in COVID-19. Clones were read by immunoSEQ multiplex PCR, and TCRdb kept only the in-frame ones, dropping some. The table records some 320,000 clones, more than 75% of them present only once. Sequencing input: PBMCs or T cells enriched from blood (not recorded which). The receptors were sampled from a woman aged 25-40 years who had recovered from COVID-19. The CDR3 runs from the conserved cysteine through the conserved F or W. Fields, in order: D gene, clone size, V gene, J gene, CDR3 protein, CDR3 DNA. The D gene is left open where the match is weak. Some rows mark clone size as missing; the rest say once, few, many or name a class of expanded clone.

>-|-|TRBV3-1/TRBV3-2|TRBJ2-1
CASSHPTRRAYNEQFF
TGTGCCAGCAGCCACCCCACTAGAAGGGCCTACAATGAGCAGTTCTTC
>TRBD1|once|TRBV10-3|TRBJ1-6
CATGQGSSYNSPLHF
TGTGCCACCGGACAGGGGAGCTCCTATAATTCACCCCTCCACTTT
>TRBD2|-|TRBV6-6|TRBJ2-7
CASRSLAGSHEQYF
TGTGCCAGCAGGTCTCTAGCGGGGTCCCACGAGCAGTACTTC
>-|-|TRBV2|TRBJ1-1
CASSVLGSGTEAFF
TGTGCCAGCAGTGTTTTGGGTTCGGGCACTGAAGCTTTCTTT
>-|-|TRBV9|TRBJ2-1
CASSFRGPPDNNEQFF
TGTGCCAGCAGCTTCAGAGGGCCACCAGATAACAATGAGCAGTTCTTC
>-|-|TRBV6-5|TRBJ1-5
CASRAGLMQPQHF
TGTGCCAGCAGGGCGGGTTTAATGCAGCCCCAGCATTTT
>TRBD1|-|TRBV4-3|TRBJ1-1
CASSQRQGSNTEAFF
TGCGCCAGCAGCCAACGACAGGGCTCGAACACTGAAGCTTTCTTT
>TRBD2|-|TRBV4-1|TRBJ2-7
CASSQDLARASGREAGYEQYF
TGCGCCAGCAGCCAAGATCTGGCCAGGGCGAGCGGACGGGAAGCGGGATACGAGCAGTACTTC
>TRBD1|-|TRBV5-6|TRBJ1-2
CASSLGGQGTGYTF
TGTGCCAGCAGCCTTGGCGGACAGGGGACTGGCTACACCTTC
>-|-|TRBV6-6|TRBJ1-2
CASSYSSYGYTF
TGTGCCAGCAGTTATTCTTCGTATGGCTACACCTTC
>TRBD2|-|TRBV5-1|TRBJ2-2
CASSLRGLAGNTGELFF
TGCGCCAGCAGCTTGAGAGGACTAGCGGGGAACACCGGGGAGCTGTTTTTT
>-|-|TRBV9|TRBJ1-2
CASSVGTANYGYTF
TGTGCCAGCAGCGTAGGGACAGCTAACTATGGCTACACCTTC
>-|few|TRBV5-5|TRBJ1-3
CASSPRFSAGNTIYF
TGTGCCAGCAGCCCGCGTTTTAGCGCGGGAAACACCATATATTTT
>-|-|TRBV4-2|TRBJ1-2
CASSQEAADSGYTF
TGTGCCAGCAGCCAAGAGGCTGCGGACTCTGGCTACACCTTC
>-|-|TRBV7-9|TRBJ1-5
CASWNWSSVTGLSNQPQHF
TGTGCCAGCTGGAACTGGTCCTCCGTAACGGGTTTGAGCAATCAGCCCCAGCATTTT
>-|-|TRBV5-4|TRBJ2-3
CASSLDWETQYF
TGTGCCAGCAGCCTAGACTGGGAGACGCAGTATTTT
>TRBD1|-|TRBV13|TRBJ2-2
CASSLRIGTGGENTGELFF
TGTGCCAGCAGCTTGAGAATTGGGACAGGGGGTGAGAACACCGGGGAGCTGTTTTTT